This passage covers 8 T cell receptor beta chains from one sample sequenced in a study of beta chain features in type 1 diabetes. Their antigens are not known. Study findings and constraints: All four CD4+ subsets from Type 1 diabetes patients carried moderately but significantly shorter TCRB CDR3s.

Sequencing targeted expressed TCRB transcripts, as all isolated RNA had been reverse transcribed. Repertoires were generated with immunoSEQ multiplex PCR, while TCRdb's copy carries only in-frame clones and drops some. Among approximately 360,000 clones listed, over 9.5% were seen once. Specimen: naive CD4+ T cells from blood. These receptor sequences come from a woman younger than 35 with type 1 diabetes.

V and J are TRBV7-9 and TRBJ2-7; 7 nucleotides agree with TRBD1. The CDR3 contains 14 residues. Germline V gene sequence: CDR1 SEHNR, CDR2 FQNEAQ (reference sequence). V trimming: 2 bases; J trimming: 1 base; junction bases outside the gene matches: 2. The CDR3 loop is CASSLRTGSYEQYF. CDR3 bases: TGTGCCAGCAGCTTACGGACAGGTTCCTACGAGCAGTACTTC.

The genes are TRBV11-2 and TRBJ2-2, with a possible D match to TRBD1 (5 bases). The CDR3 runs 16 residues. With 5 bases removed from V and 5 bases from J, the gap between germline ends came to 18 bases. Germline values: CDR1 SGHAT, CDR2 FQNNGV. The CDR3 is CASSPQGIARTGELFF. CDR3 nucleotides: TGTGCCAGCAGCCCCCAGGGAATAGCAAGGACCGGGGAGCTGTTTTTT.

V and J are TRBV7-2 and TRBJ2-5, with D hard to call. The V end lost 1 base, the J end lost 3 bases, and 6 bases lay between the germline ends. The CDR3 loop spans 13 amino acids. Germline V lookup: CDR1 SGHTA, CDR2 FQGNSA. CDR3 coding DNA: TGTGCCAGCAGCTTAGATGTTAAAGAGACCCAGTACTTC. As protein: CASSLDVKETQYF.

This clone has a handful of counts. This chain links TRBV4-3 with TRBJ2-2, with 10 bases aligning to TRBD1. V shed 5 bases and J 2 bases; nucleotides not matched to a gene: 5. Germline-derived CDR1 and CDR2 are LGHNA and YSLEER. CDR3 size: 16 residues. CDR3 protein: CASSTDRGRNTGELFF. CDR3 bases: TGCGCCAGCAGCACAGACAGGGGGCGAAACACCGGGGAGCTGTTTTTT.

The rearrangement joins TRBV11-1 to TRBJ1-2; 7 bases are a match to TRBD1. Germline lookup yields CDR1 SGHAT and CDR2 FQDESV (reference sequence). CDR3 length equals 16 residues. Trimming cost V 1 base and J 4 bases; bases outside gene matches: 9. In nucleotides, the CDR3 is TGTGCCAGCAGCTTAGAGGGGACAGAGGCTTCCTATGGCTACACCTTC. It is translated as CASSLEGTEASYGYTF.

This clone was counted between two and nine times. CDR3 sequence reads: CASSLWPGTGEAFF. CDR3 sequence (DNA): TGTGCCAGCAGCTTATGGCCCGGGACTGGTGAAGCTTTCTTT. The J gene is TRBJ1-1, the V gene TRBV7-2, with D perhaps matching TRBD1 (5 bases). The CDR3 is 14 amino acids. The germline V and J ends were trimmed by 2 bases and 7 bases, with 14 bases remaining between them. Germline V gene lookup returns CDR1 SGHTA and CDR2 FQGNSA.

The V and J genes are TRBV7-9 and TRBJ1-3; D not resolved. This CDR3 comprises 15 residues. Germline V gene sequence: CDR1 SEHNR, CDR2 FQNEAQ (reference sequence). The V end was cut by 5 bases, the J end by 0 bases, with 11 bases between. The DNA of the CDR3 is TGTGCCAGCAGCCACAGCCAATTCTCTGGAAACACCATATATTTT. This codes for CASSHSQFSGNTIYF.

This clone was detected a few times. The chain joins TRBV28 to TRBJ2-1; no definite D call. The CDR3 loop spans 12 amino acids. The germline V and J ends were trimmed by 5 bases and 10 bases, with 12 bases remaining between them. CDR1 is MDHEN and CDR2 is SYDVKM in the germline V gene. The CDR3 loop reads CASSPQVREQFF. The CDR3 DNA reads as TGTGCCAGCAGTCCCCAGGTACGCGAGCAGTTCTTC. The full variable domain, its missing parts supplied by reference TRBV28 and TRBJ2-1, is DVKVTQSSRYLVKRTGEKVFLECVQDMDHENMFWYRQDPGLGLRLIYFSYDVKMKEKGDIPEGYSVSREKKERFSLILESASTNQTSMYLCASSPQVREQFFGPGTRLTVL.